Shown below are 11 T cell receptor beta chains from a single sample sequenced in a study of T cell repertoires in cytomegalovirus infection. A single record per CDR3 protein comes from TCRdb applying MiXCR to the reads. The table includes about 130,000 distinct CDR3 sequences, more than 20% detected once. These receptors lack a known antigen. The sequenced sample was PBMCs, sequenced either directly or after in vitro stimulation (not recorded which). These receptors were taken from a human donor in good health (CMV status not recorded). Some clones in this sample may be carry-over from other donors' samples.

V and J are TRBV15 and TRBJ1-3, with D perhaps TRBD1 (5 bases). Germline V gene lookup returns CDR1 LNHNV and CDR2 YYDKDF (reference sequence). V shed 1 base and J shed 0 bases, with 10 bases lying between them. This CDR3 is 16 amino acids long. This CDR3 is CATSRVTGTSGNTIYF. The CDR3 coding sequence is TGTGCCACCAGCAGAGTAACGGGGACCTCTGGAAACACCATATATTTT.

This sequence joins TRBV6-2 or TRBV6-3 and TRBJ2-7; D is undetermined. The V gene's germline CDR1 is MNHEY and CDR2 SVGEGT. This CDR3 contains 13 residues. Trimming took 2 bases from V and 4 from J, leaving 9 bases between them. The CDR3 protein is CASSYGQPYEQYF. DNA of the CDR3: TGTGCCAGCAGTTACGGGCAGCCGTACGAGCAGTACTTC.

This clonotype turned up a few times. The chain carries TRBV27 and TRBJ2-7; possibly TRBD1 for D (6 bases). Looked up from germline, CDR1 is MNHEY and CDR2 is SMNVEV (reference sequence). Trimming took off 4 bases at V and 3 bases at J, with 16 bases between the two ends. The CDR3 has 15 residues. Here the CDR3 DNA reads TGTGCCAGCAGTTCTCGCCGGGACACCCGCTACGAGCAGTACTTC. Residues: CASSSRRDTRYEQYF.

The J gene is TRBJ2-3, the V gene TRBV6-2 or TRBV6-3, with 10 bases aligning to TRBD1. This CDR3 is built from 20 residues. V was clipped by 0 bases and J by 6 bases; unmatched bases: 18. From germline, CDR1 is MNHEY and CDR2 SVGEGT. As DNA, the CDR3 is TGTGCCAGCAGTTACTCTGCAGGACAGGGGGTAGCGGACCTCGGGGATACGCAGTATTTT. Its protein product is CASSYSAGQGVADLGDTQYF.

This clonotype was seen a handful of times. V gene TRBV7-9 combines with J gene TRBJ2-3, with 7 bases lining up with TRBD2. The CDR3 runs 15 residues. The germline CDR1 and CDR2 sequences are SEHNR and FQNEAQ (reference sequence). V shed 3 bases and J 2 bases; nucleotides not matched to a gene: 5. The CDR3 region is CASSFGGSPTDTQYF. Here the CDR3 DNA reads TGTGCCAGCAGCTTCGGCGGGAGCCCCACAGATACGCAGTATTTT.

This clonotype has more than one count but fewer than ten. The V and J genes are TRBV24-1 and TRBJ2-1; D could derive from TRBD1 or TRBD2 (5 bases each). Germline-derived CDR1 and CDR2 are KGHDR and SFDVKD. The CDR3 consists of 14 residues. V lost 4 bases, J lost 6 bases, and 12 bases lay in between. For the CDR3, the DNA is TGTGCCACCAGTGAGCCCGGGACGATCAATGAGCAGTTCTTC. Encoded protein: CATSEPGTINEQFF.

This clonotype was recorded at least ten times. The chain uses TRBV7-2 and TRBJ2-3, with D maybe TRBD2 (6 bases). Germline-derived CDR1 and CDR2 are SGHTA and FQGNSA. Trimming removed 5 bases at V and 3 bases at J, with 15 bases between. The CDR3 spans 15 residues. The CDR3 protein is CASSRQGGLTDTQYF. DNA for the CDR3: TGTGCCAGCAGCCGCCAGGGAGGTTTAACAGATACGCAGTATTTT.

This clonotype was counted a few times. CDR3 protein: CASSARAGTSGSLSTGELFF. The DNA for the CDR3 is TGTGCCAGCAGCGCACGGGCCGGGACTAGCGGGAGTCTGAGCACCGGGGAGCTGTTTTTT. V is TRBV9 and J is TRBJ2-2; 14 bases align to TRBD2. After removal of 3 bases from V and 4 bases from J, the junction contained 14 bases not matched to a gene. This CDR3 is 20 amino acids long. CDR1 and CDR2 from the germline V gene are SGDLS and YYNGEE.

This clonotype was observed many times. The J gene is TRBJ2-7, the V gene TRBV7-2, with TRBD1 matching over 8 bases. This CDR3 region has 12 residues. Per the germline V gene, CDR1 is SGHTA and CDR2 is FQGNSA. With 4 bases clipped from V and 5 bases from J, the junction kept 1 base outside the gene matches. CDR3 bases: TGTGCCAGCAGCTCGACAGGGGACGAGCAGTACGTC. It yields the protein CASSSTGDEQYV.

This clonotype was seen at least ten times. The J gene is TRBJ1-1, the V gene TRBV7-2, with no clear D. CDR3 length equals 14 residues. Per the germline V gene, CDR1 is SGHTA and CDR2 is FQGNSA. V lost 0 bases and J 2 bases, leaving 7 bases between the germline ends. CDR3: CASSLAGINTEAFF. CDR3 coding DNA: TGTGCCAGCAGCTTAGCAGGGATCAACACTGAAGCTTTCTTT.

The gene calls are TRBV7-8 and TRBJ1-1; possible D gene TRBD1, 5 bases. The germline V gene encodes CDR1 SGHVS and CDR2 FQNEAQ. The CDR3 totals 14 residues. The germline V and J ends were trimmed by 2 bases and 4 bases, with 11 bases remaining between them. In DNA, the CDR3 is TGTGCCAGCAGCTTATCTCAGGGTATCACTGAAGCTTTCTTT. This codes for CASSLSQGITEAFF.